The 24 T cell receptor beta chains listed next were all sequenced from one sample in a study of cytomegalovirus exposure and HLA in healthy donors. The PCR was carried out with 60 Vbeta primers and 13 Jbeta primers. TCRdb keeps only in-frame clones here, not all; method: immunoSEQ multiplex PCR. The table lists approximately 170,000 clones, approximately 80% of them singletons. Sequencing was performed on PBMCs. These TCRs come from a boy aged 2 to 10 in good health and CMV-seronegative.

The chain couples TRBV27 to TRBJ2-7, with D perhaps TRBD1 (6 bases). V lost 4 bases to trimming and J lost 2 bases, with 18 bases between them. CDR1 and CDR2 (germline): MNHEY, SMNVEV (reference sequence). The CDR3 spans 16 residues. Here the CDR3 DNA reads TGTGCCAGCAGTTCCCCATGGACAGCGCCGGCCTACGAGCAGTACGTC. This sequence encodes CASSSPWTAPAYEQYV.

CDR3 in amino acids: CASSQDPGSNYGYTF. In DNA form, the CDR3 reads TGCGCCAGCAGCCAAGACCCGGGGTCTAACTATGGCTACACCTTC. This chain uses TRBV4-1 with TRBJ1-2; unclear D gene. There are 15 residues in the CDR3. The V end lost 0 bases, the J end lost 0 bases, and 8 bases lay between the germline ends. CDR1 and CDR2 from the germline V gene are MGHRA and YSYEKL.

V and J are TRBV9 and TRBJ1-2, with a possible D match to TRBD1 (6 bases). V lost 6 bases and J 9 bases, leaving 18 bases between the germline ends. The CDR3 is 13 amino acids. CDR1 and CDR2 (germline): SGDLS, YYNGEE. DNA of the CDR3: TGTGCCAGCACCTCAAGGGGGGGGGAGCGCTACACCTTC. It encodes CASTSRGGERYTF. Full variable domain (missing parts from reference TRBV9 and TRBJ1-2): DSGVTQTPKHLITATGQRVTLRCSPRSGDLSVYWYQQSLDQGLQFLIQYYNGEERAKGNILERFSAQQFPDLHSELNLSSLELGDSALYFCASTSRGGERYTFGSGTRLTVV.

In its sample, this clone was seen a few times. The chain couples TRBV5-4 to TRBJ2-2; 8 nucleotides line up with TRBD2. This CDR3 has 15 amino acids. The germline gives CDR1 SGHNT, CDR2 YYREEE (reference sequence). V lost 4 bases to trimming and J lost 1 base; unmatched junction nucleotides: 3. The CDR3 protein is CASSASGGNTGELFF. The CDR3 DNA reads TGTGCCAGCAGCGCGAGCGGGGGGAACACCGGGGAGCTGTTTTTT. Complete variable domain (other parts from reference TRBV5-4 and TRBJ2-2): ETGVTQSPTHLIKTRGQQVTLRCSSQSGHNTVSWYQQALGQGPQFIFQYYREEENGRGNFPPRFSGLQFPNYSSELNVNALELDDSALYLCASSASGGNTGELFFGEGSRLTVL.

The rearrangement links TRBV5-6 to TRBJ2-5; maybe TRBD1 (6 bases). In germline, CDR1 is SGHDT, CDR2 YYEEEE. The CDR3 runs to 13 residues. V gave up 5 bases and J gave up 7 bases, with 15 bases separating them. As DNA, the CDR3 is TGTGCCAGCAGTTTCTACCAGGACAGGACCCAGTACTTC. This translates into CASSFYQDRTQYF.

This clone has just a few counts. The V and J genes are TRBV27 and TRBJ1-5; 8 bases line up with TRBD1. The CDR3 has 17 residues. Trimming cost V 5 bases and J 0 bases; bases outside gene matches: 9. Germline loops: CDR1 MNHEY, CDR2 SMNVEV (reference sequence). CDR3 in amino acids: CASSLTPDRDSNQPQHF. The DNA for the CDR3 is TGTGCCAGCAGTCTAACTCCGGACAGGGATAGCAATCAGCCCCAGCATTTT.

The CDR3 sequence: CASSPDRHDTQYF. The CDR3 DNA reads as TGTGCCAGCAGTCCCGACAGGCACGATACGCAGTATTTT. This chain uses TRBV2 with TRBJ2-3; D may be TRBD1 (6 bases). CDR3 length equals 13 residues. Germline values: CDR1 SNHLY, CDR2 FYNNEI. Between the trimmed V and J ends, which lost 5 bases and 6 bases, there was a span of 12 bases.

The count of this clone is one. The rearrangement joins TRBV12-5 to TRBJ2-1, with 7 bases that match TRBD1. The V gene end was trimmed by 8 bases and the J gene end by 4 bases; junction bases not matched to a gene: 8. The germline V gene encodes CDR1 LGHNT and CDR2 FRNRAP. This CDR3 has 14 residues. The CDR3 DNA follows: TGTGCTAGTCAAGTCGCAGGGGGTTACAATGAGCAGTTCTTC. Translating it yields CASQVAGGYNEQFF. Based on the CDR3 plus reference TRBV12-5 and TRBJ2-1, the full variable domain is DARVTQTPRHKVTEMGQEVTMRCQPILGHNTVFWYRQTMMQGLELLAYFRNRAPLDDSGMPKDRFSAEMPDATLATLKIQPSEPRDSAVYFCASQVAGGYNEQFFGPGTRLTVL.

V and J are TRBV19 and TRBJ2-1; the D gene is possibly TRBD2 (6 bases). The V and J ends lost 2 bases and 5 bases respectively, with 16 bases between them. Per the germline V gene, CDR1 is LNHDA and CDR2 is SQIVND (reference sequence). CDR3 length: 16 amino acids. The DNA for the CDR3 is TGTGCCAGTAGTATACTCTGGGAGGACCCGAACAATGAGCAGTTCTTC. This codes for CASSILWEDPNNEQFF.

This chain uses TRBV6-5 with TRBJ1-2; 8 positions agree with TRBD1. Unmatched junction bases numbered 7, after V lost 5 bases and J lost 8 bases. The CDR3 spans 13 residues. Germline V CDR1 and CDR2: MNHEY, SVGAGI. Written as DNA, the CDR3 is TGTGCCAGCAGTAAACAGGGGGTTGAGGGCTACACCTTC. It is translated as CASSKQGVEGYTF.

The rearrangement joins TRBV2 to TRBJ2-3; TRBD2 aligns across 8 bases. The CDR3 spans 19 residues. With 6 bases clipped from V and 1 base from J, the junction kept 18 bases outside the gene matches. Germline-derived CDR1 and CDR2 are SNHLY and FYNNEI. The CDR3 region has the DNA TGTGCCAGCAGGGGAACCGTACGACCGGGGGGGCCTGGCACAGATACGCAGTATTTT. Its protein is CASRGTVRPGGPGTDTQYF.

V usage is TRBV6-5 and J usage is TRBJ2-7; 9 bases line up with TRBD2. The junction had 3 bases not matched to a gene; V was cut back by 6 bases and J by 0 bases. This CDR3 is built from 14 residues. Per the germline V gene, CDR1 is MNHEY and CDR2 is SVGAGI. As DNA, the CDR3 is TGTGCCAGCAGCCGTAGCGGGAGCTCCTACGAGCAGTACTTC. Protein: CASSRSGSSYEQYF.

The chain recombines TRBV19 with TRBJ1-5, with TRBD1 matching over 8 bases. With V trimmed by 2 bases and J by 7 bases, 16 bases remained unmatched. CDR1 is LNHDA, CDR2 SQIVND, per germline (reference sequence). This CDR3 has 18 residues. The CDR3 sequence is CASSIPPRAGGEWQPQHF. CDR3 DNA: TGTGCCAGTAGTATACCCCCCAGGGCAGGGGGCGAGTGGCAGCCCCAGCATTTT.

J is TRBJ1-6 and V is TRBV27; 9 nucleotides match TRBD1. Germline V lookup: CDR1 MNHEY, CDR2 SMNVEV (reference sequence). J gave up 4 bases and V 1 base, and 2 bases lay outside the gene matches. The CDR3 has 16 amino acids. CDR3 region: CASSLLGTGYNSPLHF. The CDR3 coding sequence is TGTGCCAGCAGTTTATTAGGGACAGGGTATAATTCACCCCTCCACTTT.

This clone showed up just a few times. The chain combines TRBV27 with TRBJ2-7, with a possible D match to TRBD1 (5 bases). The CDR3 totals 14 residues. V lost 0 bases and J lost 2, with 8 bases in between. Looked up from germline, CDR1 is MNHEY and CDR2 is SMNVEV (reference sequence). CDR3 DNA sequence: TGTGCCAGCAGTTTATCGCCAGGGACCTACGAGCAGTACTTC. Protein sequence: CASSLSPGTYEQYF.

The genes are TRBV7-2 and TRBJ2-5, with 8 bases that match TRBD2. The CDR3 runs to 13 residues. V lost 1 base to trimming and J lost 5 bases; unmatched junction nucleotides: 0. The germline V gene has CDR1 SGHTA and CDR2 FQGNSA. CDR3 in amino acids: CASSLGGGETQYF. The CDR3 coding sequence is TGTGCCAGCAGCTTAGGCGGGGGGGAGACCCAGTACTTC.

The CDR3 DNA reads as TGTGCCAGCAGCCCGAGCGGCCCAGGGGTGACTTACCCTCCCCACGAGCAGTACTTC. Its translation is CASSPSGPGVTYPPHEQYF. The V gene is TRBV4-2, the J gene TRBJ2-7; D is possibly TRBD1 (6 bases). The germline gives CDR1 LGHNA, CDR2 YNFKEQ. V was cut by 4 bases and J by 5 bases, with 30 bases left in between. This CDR3 contains 19 residues.

V gene TRBV29-1 combines with J gene TRBJ2-7; 7 nucleotides line up with TRBD1. Germline CDR1 is SQVTM and CDR2 is ANQGSEA. The V gene end was trimmed by 2 bases and the J gene end by 1 base; junction bases not matched to a gene: 5. The CDR3 is 14 amino acids. The CDR3 sequence: CSVEFQGQSYEQYF. The CDR3 DNA is TGCAGCGTTGAATTCCAGGGACAGTCCTACGAGCAGTACTTC.

The chain couples TRBV28 to TRBJ1-2; 7 nucleotides agree with TRBD1. The V and J ends lost 7 bases and 6 bases, in that order; junction bases with no gene match: 5. CDR1 is MDHEN, CDR2 SYDVKM, per germline. CDR3 length equals 12 residues. CDR3 nucleotide sequence: TGTGCCAGCACCTCGACAGGGAATGGCTACACCTTC. Residues: CASTSTGNGYTF.

This chain joins TRBV4-3 and TRBJ2-1, with unresolved D. Per germline, CDR1 LGHNA and CDR2 YSLEER. There are 15 residues in the CDR3. With 0 bases removed from V and 0 bases from J, the gap between germline ends came to 6 bases. This chain's CDR3 is CASSQDRSSYNEQFF. CDR3 nucleotide sequence: TGCGCCAGCAGCCAAGATAGGAGCTCCTACAATGAGCAGTTCTTC.

The chain carries TRBV29-1 and TRBJ1-1; D gene uncertain. CDR1 is SQVTM, CDR2 ANQGSEA, per germline. Trimming removed 4 bases at V and 7 bases at J, with 10 bases between. The CDR3 runs 11 residues. The CDR3 DNA sequence: TGCAGCGTTGGAGGAAGTCTTGAAGCTTTCTTT. This gives the protein CSVGGSLEAFF.

CDR3 in amino acids: CASSSASGGYQETQYF. The CDR3 DNA follows: TGCGCCAGCAGCTCGGCTAGCGGGGGATACCAAGAGACCCAGTACTTC. The chain recombines TRBV5-1 with TRBJ2-5; 10 nucleotides align to TRBD2. This CDR3 spans 16 amino acids. The germline V gene has CDR1 SGHRS and CDR2 YFSETQ. V trimming: 3 bases; J trimming: 0 bases; junction bases outside the gene matches: 5. The full variable domain, its missing parts supplied by reference TRBV5-1 and TRBJ2-5, is KAGVTQTPRYLIKTRGQQVTLSCSPISGHRSVSWYQQTPGQGLQFLFEYFSETQRNKGNFPGRFSGRQFSNSRSEMNVSTLELGDSALYLCASSSASGGYQETQYFGPGTRLLVL.

The V and J genes are TRBV7-8 and TRBJ2-5; D is unresolved. The CDR3 totals 12 residues. Germline loops: CDR1 SGHVS, CDR2 FQNEAQ. V was shortened by 3 bases and J by 9 bases, with 11 bases between the two germline ends. The CDR3 DNA reads as TGTGCCAGCAGCTTCGACGGGTGGGCCCAGTACTTC. It is translated as CASSFDGWAQYF.

On this clone: The DNA is omitted, as the CDR3 cannot be located on it reliably, and the CDR3 follows TCRdb's listing. The rearrangement links TRBV18 to TRBJ2-5; TRBD1 is the table's D call, not checked against the DNA. The CDR3 has 15 residues if both end residues are counted. Germline assignment: CDR1 KGHSH and CDR2 LQKENI. The chain's CDR3 is CASSLRARAEETQYF.